One sample yielded the 26 T cell receptor beta chains listed below, sequenced in a study of blood T cell dynamics during melanoma immunotherapy. Time point described: pre-treatment baseline. The protocol was immunoSEQ multiplex PCR, while the TCRdb copy is restricted to in-frame clones and leaves out a portion. The sample has 10,000 or so clones; approximately 84% are singletons. Sequencing was performed on blood, taken from a patient treated with checkpoint blockade. The receptors stem from a human donor with melanoma.

This chain connects TRBV11-3 to TRBJ1-2; no reliable D call. Germline loops: CDR1 SGHNT, CDR2 YENEEA. The CDR3 runs to 14 residues. The germline V and J ends were trimmed by 2 bases and 0 bases, with 7 bases remaining between them. The CDR3 DNA follows: TGTGCCAGCAGCTTAAAAGGGACTAACTATGGCTACACCTTC. As protein: CASSLKGTNYGYTF. The full variable domain, completed using reference TRBV11-3 and TRBJ1-2, is EAGVVQSPRYKIIEKKQPVAFWCNPISGHNTLYWYLQNLGQGPELLIRYENEEAVDDSQLPKDRFSAERLKGVDSTLKIQPAELGDSAVYLCASSLKGTNYGYTFGSGTRLTVV.

The rearrangement links TRBV6-5 to TRBJ1-2; unclear D gene. V dropped 9 bases and J dropped 8 bases, with 19 bases sitting between them. The CDR3 is made up of 13 amino acids. From germline, CDR1 is MNHEY and CDR2 SVGAGI. DNA for the CDR3: TGTGCCAGTAAGGGCCCTAATGTTCACGGCTACACCTTC. This codes for CASKGPNVHGYTF.

The chain employs TRBV18 and TRBJ1-4; TRBD1 matches at 7 bases. The CDR3 consists of 15 residues. Unmatched junction bases numbered 5, after V lost 2 bases and J lost 5 bases. Germline V gene data show CDR1 as KGHSH and CDR2 as LQKENI. The CDR3 DNA reads as TGTGCCAGCTCACCAAACAGGGGTCGGAATGAAAAACTGTTTTTT. Translation: CASSPNRGRNEKLFF.

The chain has TRBV1 and TRBJ2-5; the table calls TRBD2, which could not be checked here. TRBV1 represents a pseudogene. The CDR3 contains 17 residues. This CDR3 is CTSSQGPLIGGTETQYF. For the CDR3, the DNA is TGCACCAGCAGCCAAGGGCCCCTTATCGGGGGAACAGAGACCCAGTACTTC.

The V gene is TRBV30, the J gene TRBJ1-2; 9 bases agree with TRBD1. The length of the CDR3 is 13 residues. Looked up from germline, CDR1 is GTSNPN and CDR2 is SVGIG (reference sequence). The junction had 0 bases not matched to a gene; V was cut back by 0 bases and J by 4 bases. The chain's CDR3 is CAWSVQGAYGYTF. The DNA for the CDR3 is TGTGCCTGGAGTGTACAGGGGGCCTATGGCTACACCTTC.

The chain is built from TRBV5-4 and TRBJ2-7; D is perhaps TRBD2 (5 bases). CDR1 SGHNT and CDR2 YYREEE come from the germline V gene (reference sequence). The CDR3 has 17 residues. Trimming removed 0 bases from V and 4 bases from J, with 20 bases in between. The CDR3 nucleotides read TGTGCCAGCAGCTTGGTAATGTCTAGCCAGTACCAGTACGAGCAGTACTTC. Translated: CASSLVMSSQYQYEQYF. Based on the CDR3 plus reference TRBV5-4 and TRBJ2-7, the full variable domain is ETGVTQSPTHLIKTRGQQVTLRCSSQSGHNTVSWYQQALGQGPQFIFQYYREEENGRGNFPPRFSGLQFPNYSSELNVNALELDDSALYLCASSLVMSSQYQYEQYFGPGTRLTVT.

V and J are TRBV6-5 and TRBJ1-2, with a tentative D call TRBD1 (6 bases). The V gene's germline CDR1 is MNHEY and CDR2 SVGAGI. Trimming removed 6 bases from V and 5 bases from J, with 10 bases in between. This CDR3 region has 12 residues. The CDR3 is CASRGAQYGYTF. DNA for the CDR3: TGTGCCAGCAGGGGGGCGCAGTATGGCTACACCTTC.

This clone has just a few counts. V and J are TRBV7-9 and TRBJ2-7; D uncertain. The V end was cut by 0 bases, the J end by 3 bases, with 6 bases between. The germline V gene encodes CDR1 SEHNR and CDR2 FQNEAQ (reference sequence). The CDR3 has 13 residues. CDR3 sequence (DNA): TGTGCCAGCAGCTTAGCGAGCATCTACGAGCAGTACTTC. It encodes CASSLASIYEQYF.

The V gene is TRBV6-1, the J gene TRBJ2-5; D ambiguous. The J call is uncertain, as TRBJ2-7 better fits the DNA end. CDR1 and CDR2 (germline): MNHNS, SASEGT. The CDR3 covers 12 residues. The CDR3, as DNA: TGTGCCAGCAGCGATTCCTCCTACGAGCAGTACTTC. Its protein is CASSDSSYEQYF.

This clone was seen once. This chain connects TRBV27 to TRBJ2-7; D may be TRBD2 (5 bases). The CDR3 runs 14 residues. Germline loops: CDR1 MNHEY, CDR2 SMNVEV (reference sequence). Trimming took off 6 bases at V and 4 bases at J, with 16 bases between the two ends. CDR3 sequence (DNA): TGTGCCAGCAGCTTGGCCGGGGTGGAGTACGAGCAGTACTTC. Its translation is CASSLAGVEYEQYF.

The V call is TRBV7-2, the J call TRBJ2-7; D is tentatively TRBD1 or TRBD2 (5 bases each). The CDR3 has 14 residues. Germline V gene lookup returns CDR1 SGHTA and CDR2 FQGNSA. V dropped 1 base and J dropped 2 bases, with 9 bases sitting between them. In nucleotides, the CDR3 is TGTGCCAGCAGCTTAGGCAGGGACGCCTACGAGCAGTACTTC. This codes for CASSLGRDAYEQYF.

The rearrangement uses TRBV6-5 and TRBJ1-2; perhaps TRBD1 as D (6 bases). V lost 5 bases and J 4 bases, leaving 11 bases between the germline ends. The germline V gene encodes CDR1 MNHEY and CDR2 SVGAGI. The CDR3 totals 13 residues. CDR3 amino acids: CASSRGGFYGYTF. In DNA, the CDR3 is TGTGCCAGCAGTAGGGGGGGCTTCTATGGCTACACCTTC.

This clone occurred a few times. The chain combines TRBV5-5 with TRBJ1-1, with no clear D. The CDR3 extends over 15 amino acids. The germline V gene encodes CDR1 SGHKS and CDR2 YYEKEE (reference sequence). Trimming took 0 bases from V and 1 from J, leaving 10 bases between them. In nucleotides, the CDR3 is TGTGCCAGCAGCTTGGAAGACTGGGCGAACACTGAAGCTTTCTTT. Its protein product is CASSLEDWANTEAFF.

This chain joins TRBV9 and TRBJ1-4, with D maybe TRBD1 (5 bases). Per the germline V gene, CDR1 is SGDLS and CDR2 is YYNGEE. Trimming pared 4 bases from V and 1 base from J, leaving 11 bases between. This CDR3 has 15 residues. This CDR3 is CASSPGGRTNEKLFF. In DNA, the CDR3 is TGTGCCAGCAGCCCCGGGGGGAGAACTAATGAAAAACTGTTTTTT.

Written as DNA, the CDR3 is TGTGCCAGCAGCTTGGACGTTAGCTCCTACAATGAGCAGTTCTTC. Residues: CASSLDVSSYNEQFF. V gene TRBV5-4 combines with J gene TRBJ2-1; D uncertain. Germline assignment: CDR1 SGHNT and CDR2 YYREEE (reference sequence). The germline V and J ends were trimmed by 0 bases and 0 bases, with 7 bases remaining between them. The CDR3 is 15 residues long.

The rearrangement links TRBV25-1 to TRBJ1-2; D might be TRBD1 (5 bases). Trimming took off 6 bases at V and 6 bases at J, with 17 bases between the two ends. This CDR3 has 14 amino acids. Germline V gives CDR1 MGHDK, CDR2 SYGVNS. The CDR3 loop reads CASSPLRGADGYTF. The CDR3, as DNA: TGTGCCAGCAGCCCGCTCCGAGGGGCCGATGGCTACACCTTC.

Only a few counts were recorded for this clone. The chain carries TRBV7-2 and TRBJ2-4; the D call may be TRBD1 or TRBD2 (5 bases each). V shed 0 bases and J shed 1 base, with 7 bases lying between them. CDR1 is SGHTA, CDR2 FQGNSA, per germline. The CDR3 loop spans 15 amino acids. The CDR3 here is CASSLAWGAKNIQYF. Here the CDR3 DNA reads TGTGCCAGCAGCTTAGCTTGGGGGGCCAAAAACATTCAGTACTTC.

This clone was seen a few times. This rearrangement joins TRBV4-1 to TRBJ1-2; tentatively, D is TRBD1 (5 bases). Trimming took off 2 bases at V and 7 bases at J, with 17 bases between the two ends. This CDR3 is built from 15 residues. Germline V CDR1 and CDR2: MGHRA, YSYEKL. The CDR3 sequence: CASSQIPSRAGGYTF. Written as DNA, the CDR3 is TGCGCCAGCAGCCAAATACCCAGCAGGGCCGGTGGCTACACCTTC.

V gene TRBV27 combines with J gene TRBJ2-2; 9 nucleotides line up with TRBD2. Germline values: CDR1 MNHEY, CDR2 SMNVEV (reference sequence). The CDR3 is made up of 17 amino acids. V shed 4 bases, J shed 2 bases, and the junction held 8 bases outside the gene matches. As DNA, the CDR3 is TGTGCCAGCAGTTCAGCGGGACTAGCACTCAACACCGGGGAGCTGTTTTTT. Residues: CASSSAGLALNTGELFF.

V is TRBV19 and J is TRBJ2-5; 9 bases fit TRBD2. V lost 2 bases to trimming and J lost 2 bases; unmatched junction nucleotides: 15. Germline V gene data show CDR1 as LNHDA and CDR2 as SQIVND (reference sequence). The CDR3 consists of 19 residues. CDR3 region: CASSIRVASGATNQETQYF. DNA for the CDR3: TGTGCCAGTAGTATAAGGGTGGCTAGCGGGGCCACAAATCAAGAGACCCAGTACTTC.

The CDR3 loop is CASSYSQRGSTQYF. The CDR3 coding sequence is TGTGCCAGCAGTTACTCCCAGCGGGGGTCGACCCAGTACTTC. The rearrangement joins TRBV6-6 to TRBJ2-5; TRBD2 matches at 8 bases. The CDR3 is 14 residues long. The germline V gene has CDR1 MNHNY and CDR2 SVGAGI (reference sequence). V dropped 0 bases and J dropped 7; count of bases not matched to a gene: 4.

This chain links TRBV28 with TRBJ1-1; D call uncertain. The CDR3 totals 14 residues. Trimming left V 6 bases short and J 1 base short, with 12 bases between. The germline V gene encodes CDR1 MDHEN and CDR2 SYDVKM. In DNA, the CDR3 is TGTGCCAGCAGCACCGGCCGTTCGAACACTGAAGCTTTCTTT. As protein: CASSTGRSNTEAFF. The complete variable domain, with remaining parts taken from reference TRBV28 and TRBJ1-1, reads DVKVTQSSRYLVKRTGEKVFLECVQDMDHENMFWYRQDPGLGLRLIYFSYDVKMKEKGDIPEGYSVSREKKERFSLILESASTNQTSMYLCASSTGRSNTEAFFGQGTRLTVV.

The chain couples TRBV6-6 to TRBJ1-1; the D is unclear. The CDR3 length is 14 residues. Germline assignment: CDR1 MNHNY and CDR2 SVGAGI (reference sequence). V was pared by 10 bases and J by 1 base, with 16 bases between. In DNA, the CDR3 is TGTGCCACCCAATCTGGGGTTGAGAACACTGAAGCTTTCTTT. Its protein product is CATQSGVENTEAFF.

J is TRBJ2-3 and V is TRBV7-8; D unclear. The CDR3 length is 14 residues. Trimming shortened V by 5 bases and J by 0 bases, and 9 bases separated the two germline ends. Looked up from germline, CDR1 is SGHVS and CDR2 is FQNEAQ. This CDR3 reads CASSPTTSTDTQYF. The CDR3 coding sequence is TGTGCCAGCAGCCCTACTACTAGCACAGATACGCAGTATTTT.

The rearrangement links TRBV5-4 to TRBJ2-1, with D maybe TRBD2 (5 bases). This CDR3 comprises 14 residues. Trimming cost V 7 bases and J 7 bases, with 18 bases left between them. From germline, CDR1 is SGHNT and CDR2 YYREEE (reference sequence). This CDR3 is CASRSEAAGNEQFF. DNA of the CDR3: TGTGCCAGCCGGTCCGAAGCGGCAGGAAATGAGCAGTTCTTC.

Comment on this clone: Relative to the germline gene, one junction end is altered; a read error may explain this. The chain has TRBV5-1 and TRBJ2-5; TRBD2 matches at 9 bases. Germline CDR1 is SGHRS and CDR2 is YFSETQ. This CDR3 contains 17 residues. CDR3 in amino acids: CARSLAGGGAEVETQYF. As DNA, the CDR3 is TGCGCCCGCAGCTTGGCCGGCGGGGGGGCGGAAGTAGAGACCCAGTACTTC.